The rows below give T cell receptor beta chains drawn from one sample of a study of shared clonotypes between healthy human individuals. Assay used: immunoSEQ multiplex PCR; TCRdb lists only in-frame clones, some missing. The sample yields more than 900,000 clones, 75% to 85% seen once. Specimen: memory CD4+ T cells from PBMCs. These receptors originate from a man younger than 35 in good health. Some clones in this sample may be carry-over from other donors' samples. Each CDR3 is given with its conserved first and last residue. Fields, in order: clone size, V gene, D gene, J gene, CDR3 DNA, CDR3 protein. D genes are given only for firm matches. Clone size is shown for a subset of rows, as once, few, many or a class of expanded clone.

>-|TRBV18|-|TRBJ1-4
TGTGCCAGCTCACCAAGGGGGGCGCCGGTTCTGGAAAAACTGTTTTTT
CASSPRGAPVLEKLFF
>-|TRBV5-1|TRBD2|TRBJ2-1
TGCGCCAGCAGCTTGGCCACCGGGACTAGTTCTTTAAATGAGCAGTTCTTC
CASSLATGTSSLNEQFF
>-|TRBV2|-|TRBJ1-1
TGTGCCAGCATCGAGGGGGGTTGGAGCACTGAAGCTTTCTTT
CASIEGGWSTEAFF
>-|TRBV6-1|-|TRBJ2-3
TGTGCCAGCAGGTTCACAGATACGCAGTATTTT
CASRFTDTQYF
>-|TRBV19|TRBD2|TRBJ2-2
TGTGCCAGTAGTCTGGGACTAGCGGTGAACACCGGGGAGCTGTTTTTT
CASSLGLAVNTGELFF
>-|TRBV11-1|-|TRBJ2-1
TGTGCCAGCACCCTTGGACAGAGCTCCTACAATGAGCAGTTCTTC
CASTLGQSSYNEQFF
>-|TRBV5-1|TRBD1|TRBJ1-2
TGCGCCAGCAGCTTGGGGGACAGGTCTCGGGGCTACTATGGCTACACCTTC
CASSLGDRSRGYYGYTF
>once|TRBV19|TRBD1|TRBJ1-1
TGTGCCAGTAGTATCTTTAGGGGACAGGGGAGAGCTTTCTTT
CASSIFRGQGRAFF
>-|TRBV5-1|TRBD1|TRBJ1-2
TGCGCCAGCAGCCCACGACAGGGGCTCGCTGGCTACACCTTC
CASSPRQGLAGYTF
>-|TRBV10-3|TRBD2|TRBJ2-1
TGTGCCATCAGTGAGTCTTCGGCTAGCGGGAACAATGAGCAGTTCTTC
CAISESSASGNNEQFF
>-|TRBV19|TRBD1|TRBJ2-7
TGTGCCAGTAGTATTATGGGACAGGGACAATTTTACGAGCAGTACTTC
CASSIMGQGQFYEQYF
>-|TRBV11-2|TRBD2|TRBJ2-3
TGTGCCAGCAGCTTGGGACTAGGTTTTTTCCCGGGTACGCAGTATTTT
CASSLGLGFFPGTQYF
>-|TRBV28|-|TRBJ1-3
TGTGCCAGCAGCCCCCCGGGGGGTCCGGCTGGAAACACCATATATTTT
CASSPPGGPAGNTIYF
>-|TRBV6-5|-|TRBJ2-1
TGTGCCAGCAAGGACTACAATGAGCAGTTCTTC
CASKDYNEQFF
>-|TRBV5-1|-|TRBJ2-1
TGCGCCAGCAGCGCTAGCGACAGCTCCTACAATGAGCAGTTCTTC
CASSASDSSYNEQFF
>-|TRBV5-5|TRBD1|TRBJ2-7
TGTGCCAGCAGAACCGGGACAGGGGGCTACGAGCAGTACTTC
CASRTGTGGYEQYF
>-|TRBV18|-|TRBJ1-1
TGTGCCAGCTCACCGGGGGGGAACACTGAAGCTTTCTTT
CASSPGGNTEAFF
>-|TRBV27|-|TRBJ1-2
TGTGCCAGCAGTTTAAACAGGGATGGTGGCTACACCTTC
CASSLNRDGGYTF
>-|TRBV29-1|TRBD1|TRBJ2-1
TGCAGCGTAGCACAGTACGGGACAGGGGGATACAATGAGCAGTTCTTC
CSVAQYGTGGYNEQFF
>-|TRBV5-1|-|TRBJ1-4
TGCGCCAGCAGCATACAGGGAGGCGAAAAACTGTTTTTT
CASSIQGGEKLFF
>-|TRBV5-4|-|TRBJ2-5
TGTGCCAGCAGCTTGGATTTCGGGGGGCCAGAGACCCAGTACTTC
CASSLDFGGPETQYF
>many|TRBV23-1|-|TRBJ1-1
TGCGCCAGCAGTCACCGGCAGGGGAACACTGAAGCTTTCTTT
CASSHRQGNTEAFF
>-|TRBV6-1|TRBD1|TRBJ2-3
TGTGCCAGCAGTTTCCAGGGGGCCGTCACAGATACGCAGTATTTT
CASSFQGAVTDTQYF
>-|TRBV2|-|TRBJ2-5
TGTGCCAGCAGTATCGACAGGTCACAAGAGACCCAGTACTTC
CASSIDRSQETQYF
>-|TRBV2|TRBD1|TRBJ2-5
TGTGCCAGCAGTGAATCCTCTGGGCAGGGGGCGGCAGAGACCCAGTACTTC
CASSESSGQGAAETQYF
>few|TRBV27|TRBD1|TRBJ2-7
TGTGCCAGCAGTGCTACAGGGGTAGCTGAGTACTTC
CASSATGVAEYF
>-|TRBV7-3|TRBD1|TRBJ2-7
TGTGCCAGCAGTGGAGACAGGGTCTCGAACGAGCAGTACTTC
CASSGDRVSNEQYF
>-|TRBV5-8|TRBD1|TRBJ2-7
TGTGCCAGCAGCTTGGCAACAGGGGCCGGTCTTCAGCAGTACTTC
CASSLATGAGLQQYF
>few|TRBV19|-|TRBJ1-3
TGTGCCAGTAACCCGCCCGGTGGAAACACCATATATTTT
CASNPPGGNTIYF
>-|TRBV5-1|TRBD1|TRBJ1-2
TGCGCCAGCAGCTCGGGACAGATCCATAACTATGGCTACACCTTC
CASSSGQIHNYGYTF
>-|TRBV7-8|TRBD1|TRBJ1-5
TGTGCCAGCAGCCTGGACAGGGGCCAGCCCCAGCATTTT
CASSLDRGQPQHF
>-|TRBV13|-|TRBJ2-5
TGTGCCTCCGGGCGGTTTGCAGAGACCCAGTACTTC
CASGRFAETQYF
>-|TRBV6-1|-|TRBJ1-1
TGTGCCGCGAGGGATTTTGAAGCTTTCTTT
CAARDFEAFF
>-|TRBV7-2|-|TRBJ2-5
TGTGCCAGCAGCTTAGAGGGCCGGTTCGGAGAGACCCAGTACTTC
CASSLEGRFGETQYF
>-|TRBV7-2|TRBD1|TRBJ2-1
TGTGCCAGCAGCGTTAGACAGGGGGAAAATGAGCAGTTCTTC
CASSVRQGENEQFF
>-|TRBV5-1|-|TRBJ2-3
TGCGCCAGCAGCGAAACTCCGTCCGGAGATACGCAGTATTTT
CASSETPSGDTQYF
>-|TRBV7-6|-|TRBJ1-3
TGTGCCAGCAGCTTAGCGCTGGGGGCCACTGGAAACACCATATATTTT
CASSLALGATGNTIYF
>-|TRBV4-1|-|TRBJ2-1
TGCGCCAGCAGCCAAGATCGGGGGACTGGGGGATTATACAATGAGCAGTTCTTC
CASSQDRGTGGLYNEQFF
>-|TRBV19|-|TRBJ2-1
TGTGCCAGTAGCCCATTTACAGGGTCAGTTCCCAATGAGCAGTTCTTC
CASSPFTGSVPNEQFF
>few|TRBV7-6|-|TRBJ2-1
TGTGCCAGCAGCCTACAACCCCAACACGCCTCCTACAATGAGCAGTTCTTC
CASSLQPQHASYNEQFF
>-|TRBV7-9|-|TRBJ1-1
TGTGCCAGCAGCTTAGGTCTAGGGGCTAACACTGAAGCTTTCTTT
CASSLGLGANTEAFF
>-|TRBV16|-|TRBJ2-7
TGTGCCAGCAGCCAATACGGTTACGAGCAGTACTTC
CASSQYGYEQYF
>few|TRBV19|-|TRBJ1-5
TGTGCCAGTAGCGTCGGGGGGGGACTCAATCAGCCCCAGCATTTT
CASSVGGGLNQPQHF
>few|TRBV28|-|TRBJ1-2
TGTGCCAGCAGTTTATGGGATGGCTACACCTTC
CASSLWDGYTF
>once|TRBV30|-|TRBJ2-3
TGTGCCTGGAGTCCCGGACAGATGGAAACAGATACGCAGTATTTT
CAWSPGQMETDTQYF
>-|TRBV30|TRBD2|TRBJ2-3
TGTGCCTTCAGACTAGCGGGGAGCACAGATACGCAGTATTTT
CAFRLAGSTDTQYF
>-|TRBV30|TRBD2|TRBJ2-1
TGTGCCTGGGGTAATATTGTAGCGGGAGGGCTTCGGAATGAGCAGTTCTTC
CAWGNIVAGGLRNEQFF
>few|TRBV19|TRBD1|TRBJ1-1
TGTGCCAGTAGTGTGACAGGGAACGCTGAAGCTTTCTTT
CASSVTGNAEAFF
>once|TRBV18|TRBD1|TRBJ2-7
TGTGCCAGCTCACCTGCGACAGGGGGCCACGAGCAGTACTTC
CASSPATGGHEQYF
>-|TRBV7-7|-|TRBJ2-5
TGTGCCAGCAGCCCAGCCGGGACAAACGAAGAGACCCAGTACTTC
CASSPAGTNEETQYF
>-|TRBV28|-|TRBJ1-2
TGTGCCAGCAGCAATGTCGGGGTGCGAGTAAGTGGCTACACCTTC
CASSNVGVRVSGYTF
>few|TRBV4-3|TRBD1|TRBJ2-5
TGCGCCAGCAGCCAAGACAGGGGGCGGAAAGAGACCCAGTACTTC
CASSQDRGRKETQYF
>-|TRBV28|-|TRBJ2-7
TGTGCCAGCAGTTTGGGTGGGAGTGGAGAGCAGTACTTC
CASSLGGSGEQYF
>-|TRBV9|TRBD2|TRBJ2-5
TGTGCCAGCAGCGCCTCGAGCGGGAGGGCTTCTAAATACCAAGAGACCCAGTACTTC
CASSASSGRASKYQETQYF